This entry lists 5 T cell receptor beta chains sequenced from one sample in a study of monozygotic twins with inflammatory bowel disease. For each CDR3 protein, TCRdb gives one entry from its re-call of the 5' RACE reads, without DNA. Its clone listing holds 170,000 or so distinct CDR3 sequences. The source material was blood. The receptors derive from a human donor with ulcerative colitis or Crohn's disease, or a healthy co-twin of an affected twin (not recorded which).

The chain recombines TRBV6-6 with TRBJ2-3; TCRdb's D gene call, TRBD1, goes unchecked for lack of DNA. From germline, CDR1 is MNHNY and CDR2 SVGAGI (reference sequence). The CDR3 is 14 residues long. The chain's CDR3 is CASSWQGATDTQYF.

This chain links TRBV27 with TRBJ2-2; the TRBD1 assignment by TCRdb is unverifiable without DNA. This CDR3 contains 16 residues. Per the germline V gene, CDR1 is MNHEY and CDR2 is SMNVEV (reference sequence). The CDR3 here is CASSFNRGGFTGELFF.

The rearrangement links TRBV3-1 to TRBJ1-2; TCRdb's assignment of TRBD1 cannot be checked, as there is no DNA. This CDR3 is built from 13 residues. Germline V gene data show CDR1 as LGHDT and CDR2 as YNNKEL (reference sequence). The CDR3 sequence is CASATGTGVGYTF. Based on the CDR3 plus reference TRBV3-1 and TRBJ1-2, the full variable domain is DTAVSQTPKYLVTQMGNDKSIKCEQNLGHDTMYWYKQDSKKFLKIMFSYNNKELIINETVPNRFSPKSPDKAHLNLHINSLELGDSAVYFCASATGTGVGYTFGSGTRLTVV.

The CDR3 is CASRSGLAYNEQFF. The gene calls are TRBV7-2 and TRBJ2-1; TCRdb designates TRBD2, a call that cannot be tested without DNA. This CDR3 spans 14 amino acids. CDR1 is SGHTA and CDR2 is FQGNSA in the germline V gene.

The chain uses TRBV28 and TRBJ2-2. Germline V gene data show CDR1 as MDHEN and CDR2 as SYDVKM. This CDR3 comprises 12 residues. The CDR3 here is CASSLVGGELFF.